Shown below are 7 T cell receptor beta chains from a single sample sequenced in a study of cytomegalovirus exposure and HLA in healthy donors. The PCR was carried out with 60 Vbeta primers and 13 Jbeta primers. The assay was immunoSEQ multiplex PCR, and TCRdb's table has in-frame clones only and misses some. There are 100,000 or so clones in the sample; approximately 81% occur only once, and 1.3% lies in the top ten. The source material was PBMCs. The receptor source for this set is a man in his thirties or forties in good health and CMV-seronegative.

This chain connects TRBV15 to TRBJ1-3; D possibly corresponds to TRBD1 (5 bases). The CDR3 has 14 amino acids. V lost 4 bases and J lost 0, with 7 bases in between. Germline CDR1 reads LNHNV; CDR2 reads YYDKDF (reference sequence). The DNA for the CDR3 is TGTGCCACCAGCAACAGGAACTCTGGAAACACCATATATTTT. Amino acid sequence: CATSNRNSGNTIYF. The variable domain in full, completed from reference TRBV15 and TRBJ1-3, reads DAMVIQNPRYQVTQFGKPVTLSCSQTLNHNVMYWYQQKSSQAPKLLFHYYDKDFNNEADTPDNFQSRRPNTSFCFLDIRSPGLGDTAMYLCATSNRNSGNTIYFGEGSWLTVV.

This chain links TRBV2 with TRBJ2-7; 10 bases are shared with TRBD2. The CDR3 length is 14 residues. The germline V gene has CDR1 SNHLY and CDR2 FYNNEI. The V segment lost 6 bases and the J segment 6 bases; nucleotides outside the gene matches: 8. The CDR3 DNA reads TGTGCCAGCAGAAGACTAGCGGGTGAACCCGAGCAGTACTTC. Translating it yields CASRRLAGEPEQYF.

The V gene is TRBV9, the J gene TRBJ1-3; no clear D gene. CDR1 and CDR2 from the germline V gene are SGDLS and YYNGEE. This CDR3 region has 14 residues. Trimming took off 0 bases at V and 3 bases at J, with 7 bases between the two ends. The CDR3 reads CASSVEIFGNTIYF. CDR3 DNA sequence: TGTGCCAGCAGCGTAGAAATATTTGGAAACACCATATATTTT.

Regarding this clone: Sequence at one end of the junction differs from germline and may be a read error. V is TRBV7-9 and J is TRBJ2-7; D gene uncertain. Per the germline V gene, CDR1 is SEHNR and CDR2 is FQNEAQ (reference sequence). The length of the CDR3 is 12 residues. The CDR3 bases are TGTTCCAGCAGCAAACACAACTACGAGCAGTACTTC. It encodes CSSSKHNYEQYF.

The chain has TRBV10-1 and TRBJ2-7; unclear D gene. From germline, CDR1 is WNHNN and CDR2 SYGVQD (reference sequence). The CDR3 runs to 12 residues. Trimming took 3 bases from V and 3 from J, leaving 6 bases between them. The CDR3 DNA follows: TGCGCCAGCAGTGAAGGAGACTACGAGCAGTACTTC. This encodes CASSEGDYEQYF.

This clone has just a few counts. This chain connects TRBV28 to TRBJ1-4, with TRBD1 as a possible D gene (6 bases). Germline V gene lookup returns CDR1 MDHEN and CDR2 SYDVKM. The CDR3 length is 15 residues. Trimming left V 2 bases short and J 4 bases short, with 11 bases between. CDR3 region: CASSLPTGSNEKLFF. The CDR3 nucleotides are TGTGCCAGCAGTTTACCCACAGGGAGTAATGAAAAACTGTTTTTT.

This rearrangement joins TRBV6-1 to TRBJ2-1; 9 nucleotides line up with TRBD1. V was pared by 7 bases and J by 4 bases, with 5 bases of the junction left unmatched. The CDR3 runs 14 residues. Germline V CDR1 and CDR2: MNHNS, SASEGT. CDR3 residues: CASNRDRAYNEQFF. Here the CDR3 DNA reads TGTGCCAGCAACCGGGACAGGGCGTACAATGAGCAGTTCTTC.